The rows below give T cell receptor beta chains drawn from one sample of a study of shared clonotypes between healthy human individuals. The data were produced by immunoSEQ multiplex PCR, yet TCRdb's version contains in-frame clones alone and is incomplete. This sample carries about 2.1 million clones, about 94% of them seen once, and the ten largest clones take around 1.8%. The sequenced material came from naive CD8+ T cells from PBMCs. Receptors originate from a man between 18 and 35 years old in good health. Some clones in this sample may be carry-over from other donors' samples. Each CDR3 is given with its conserved first and last residue. A D gene is named only where the DNA matches it firmly. Clone sizes are given selectively: once, few, many, or a class where the clone is expanded.

>14|.|.|TRBJ2-7|TRBV4-3
CASSQGLSSYEQYF
TGCGCCAGCAGCCAAGGACTGTCTTCCTACGAGCAGTACTTC
>16|TRBD1|.|TRBJ1-1|TRBV7-2
CASSDRDRGGGTEAFF
TGTGCCAGCAGCGACCGGGACAGGGGTGGAGGCACTGAAGCTTTCTTT
>14|.|.|TRBJ1-1|TRBV6-1
CASSVGTVNTEAFF
TGTGCCAGCAGTGTGGGGACGGTGAACACTGAAGCTTTCTTT
>14|.|.|TRBJ1-2|TRBV4-3
CASSQKRGGYGYTF
TGCGCCAGCAGCCAGAAGAGGGGGGGCTATGGCTACACCTTC
>13|.|.|TRBJ1-5|TRBV6-1
CASSEWSVQPQHF
TGTGCCAGCAGTGAATGGAGTGTTCAGCCCCAGCATTTT
>15|TRBD1|once|TRBJ2-5|TRBV9
CASSDGQGAVLTQYF
TGTGCCAGCAGCGACGGACAGGGGGCAGTTTTGACCCAGTACTTC
>18|.|.|TRBJ1-3|TRBV9
CASSVGWRYGTPRNTIYF
TGTGCCAGCAGCGTAGGATGGCGATACGGGACACCGAGAAACACCATATATTTT
>15|TRBD2|.|TRBJ2-7|TRBV27
CASSYSGVSSYEQYF
TGTGCCAGCAGTTATAGCGGGGTTAGCTCCTACGAGCAGTACTTC
>11|.|.|TRBJ1-1|TRBV27
CASSSHTEAFF
TGTGCCAGCAGTTCCCACACTGAAGCTTTCTTT
>15|.|.|TRBJ2-2|TRBV7-8
CASSFLRGVTGELFF
TGTGCCAGCAGCTTCCTTCGAGGGGTCACCGGGGAGCTGTTTTTT
>17|TRBD1|once|TRBJ2-2|TRBV27
CASSFYDRGGTTGELFF
TGTGCCAGCAGTTTCTACGACAGGGGGGGAACCACCGGGGAGCTGTTTTTT
>15|TRBD2|once|TRBJ2-3|TRBV29-1
CSVAGGLAGEDTQYF
TGCAGCGTCGCTGGGGGACTAGCGGGAGAAGATACGCAGTATTTT
>11|.|once|TRBJ2-7|TRBV6-5
CASSYGAEQYF
TGTGCCAGCAGTTACGGCGCCGAGCAGTACTTC
>15|TRBD1|.|TRBJ2-7|TRBV11-2
CASSLEGQGTYEQYF
TGTGCCAGCAGCTTAGAGGGACAGGGGACCTACGAGCAGTACTTC
>16|TRBD2|.|TRBJ2-5|TRBV28
CASSLAGGGYQETQYF
TGTGCCAGCAGTCTAGCTGGGGGAGGGTACCAAGAGACCCAGTACTTC
>14|.|once|TRBJ2-5|TRBV6-5
CASSYLAGRETQYF
TGTGCCAGCAGTTACTTGGCGGGCCGGGAGACCCAGTACTTC
>16|.|few|TRBJ1-1|TRBV14
CASSQVAKAGNTEAFF
TGTGCCAGCAGCCAAGTTGCCAAAGCGGGGAACACTGAAGCTTTCTTT
>16|TRBD1|.|TRBJ2-1|TRBV7-9
CASSLRGTGAYNEQFF
TGTGCCAGCAGCTTAAGGGGGACAGGCGCCTACAATGAGCAGTTCTTC
>15|TRBD2|once|TRBJ2-2|TRBV9
CASSLGLADTGELFF
TGTGCCAGCAGCCTCGGACTAGCGGACACCGGGGAGCTGTTTTTT
>14|.|.|TRBJ2-7|TRBV13
CASSQGGTTYEQYF
TGTGCCAGCAGCCAAGGGGGGACCACCTACGAGCAGTACTTC
>16|TRBD1|.|TRBJ1-4|TRBV6-6
CASSPTGGAANEKLFF
TGTGCCAGCAGCCCTACAGGGGGCGCCGCTAATGAAAAACTGTTTTTT
>14|.|.|TRBJ2-7|TRBV9
CASSVGQGLYEQYF
TGTGCCAGCAGCGTAGGACAGGGACTCTACGAGCAGTACTTC
>13|.|.|TRBJ1-1|TRBV28
CASSFARNTEAFF
TGTGCCAGCAGTTTTGCTCGGAACACTGAAGCTTTCTTT
>14|TRBD2|.|TRBJ2-7|TRBV6-5
CASSPWDTSGREYF
TGTGCCAGCAGCCCCTGGGACACTAGCGGGAGGGAGTACTTC
>15|.|.|TRBJ2-3|TRBV28
CASSPESVSTDTQYF
TGTGCCAGCAGTCCCGAGTCGGTCTCCACAGATACGCAGTATTTT
>8|.|.|TRBJ2-3|TRBV27
CATKTQYF
TGTGCCACCAAAACGCAGTATTTT
>17|TRBD2|.|TRBJ2-7|TRBV28
CASSFNRLAGGPYEQYF
TGTGCCAGCAGTTTCAACCGACTAGCGGGAGGGCCCTACGAGCAGTACTTC
>16|TRBD1|.|TRBJ2-2|TRBV30
CAWSPRGREEDGELFF
TGTGCCTGGAGTCCGAGGGGGCGCGAGGAGGACGGGGAGCTGTTTTTT
>14|TRBD1|.|TRBJ2-7|TRBV13
CASSFGTGPYEQYF
TGTGCCAGCAGTTTCGGGACAGGGCCCTACGAGCAGTACTTC
>17|TRBD2|once|TRBJ2-7|TRBV7-9
CASSGSTTSDSSYEQYF
TGTGCCAGCAGCGGATCGACAACTAGCGATAGCTCCTACGAGCAGTACTTC
>15|.|once|TRBJ2-7|TRBV30
CAWSPLWEDFHEQYF
TGTGCCTGGAGCCCATTGTGGGAGGATTTCCACGAGCAGTACTTC
>13|TRBD2|.|TRBJ2-7|TRBV7-7
CASSLVPGREQYF
TGTGCCAGCAGCTTAGTCCCCGGGAGGGAGCAGTACTTC
>14|TRBD1|.|TRBJ1-4|TRBV6-1
CASSHRGLNEKLFF
TGTGCCAGCAGCCACAGGGGACTTAATGAAAAACTGTTTTTT
>14|TRBD1|.|TRBJ2-2|TRBV7-8
CASSLGTGTGELFF
TGTGCCAGCAGCCTTGGGACAGGCACCGGGGAGCTGTTTTTT
>16|.|.|TRBJ2-5|TRBV2
CASRVWRLKTEETQYF
TGTGCCAGCAGGGTCTGGCGGCTCAAAACTGAAGAGACCCAGTACTTC
>13|TRBD1|.|TRBJ2-7|TRBV29-1
CSVDGQGPYEQYF
TGCAGCGTCGATGGACAGGGGCCCTACGAGCAGTACTTC
>18|TRBD1|.|TRBJ1-4|TRBV11-2
CASSSPGQALPTNEKLFF
TGTGCCAGCAGCTCCCCCGGACAGGCCCTCCCAACTAATGAAAAACTGTTTTTT
>13|.|.|TRBJ2-7|TRBV10-3
CAISAKDSYEQYF
TGTGCCATCAGTGCGAAGGATTCCTACGAGCAGTACTTC
>18|TRBD2|.|TRBJ2-3|TRBV29-1
CSVETTSGALWGRDTQYF
TGCAGCGTTGAGACGACTAGCGGGGCCCTCTGGGGAAGAGATACGCAGTATTTT
>15|.|.|TRBJ2-7|TRBV27
CASSLGPQPTYEQYF
TGTGCCAGCAGTTTAGGGCCACAACCTACCTACGAGCAGTACTTC
>15|TRBD2|.|TRBJ2-3|TRBV6-1
CASSDREGSTDTQYF
TGTGCCAGCAGTGATCGGGAGGGTAGCACAGATACGCAGTATTTT
>13|.|once|TRBJ2-1|TRBV30
CAWSAGEYNEQFF
TGTGCCTGGAGCGCAGGGGAATACAATGAGCAGTTCTTC
>14|TRBD1|.|TRBJ1-4|TRBV9
CASSPGTGGEKLFF
TGTGCCAGCAGCCCAGGGACAGGGGGGGAAAAACTGTTTTTT
>15|.|.|TRBJ2-1|TRBV7-7
CASSLVTSSYNEQFF
TGTGCCAGCAGCTTAGTGACCAGCTCCTACAATGAGCAGTTCTTC
>13|.|.|TRBJ2-7|TRBV27
CASGQTGPYEQYF
TGTGCCAGCGGACAAACAGGGCCCTACGAGCAGTACTTC
>14|.|.|TRBJ2-1|TRBV7-9
CASSFGGALNEQFF
TGTGCCAGCAGCTTTGGGGGCGCTTTAAATGAGCAGTTCTTC
>13|.|.|TRBJ2-7|TRBV7-7
CASSSGNDYEQYF
TGTGCCAGCAGCTCCGGAAACGACTACGAGCAGTACTTC
>13|.|.|TRBJ2-1|TRBV10-3
CAISVSSYNEQFF
TGTGCCATCAGTGTTAGCTCCTACAATGAGCAGTTCTTC
>17|.|.|TRBJ1-2|TRBV4-1
CASSPIGGRGSNYGYTF
TGCGCCAGCAGCCCCATCGGGGGCAGGGGCTCCAACTATGGCTACACCTTC
>15|.|.|TRBJ2-7|TRBV7-9
CASSGGTDSSYEQYF
TGTGCCAGCAGCGGAGGGACGGATAGCTCCTACGAGCAGTACTTC
>14|.|.|TRBJ1-1|TRBV4-1
CASSQFGEGGEAFF
TGCGCCAGCAGCCAATTCGGCGAGGGGGGTGAAGCTTTCTTT
>15|TRBD1|.|TRBJ2-7|TRBV18
CASSPWTGNTYEQYF
TGTGCCAGCTCACCTTGGACAGGGAACACCTACGAGCAGTACTTC
>17|.|.|TRBJ1-5|TRBV4-1
CASSPSDPSRGNQPQHF
TGCGCCAGCAGCCCCTCGGACCCCAGCCGGGGCAATCAGCCCCAGCATTTT
>16|TRBD1|.|TRBJ1-2|TRBV5-1
CASSIDRGIANYGYTF
TGCGCCAGCAGCATCGACAGGGGGATAGCTAACTATGGCTACACCTTC
>9|.|.|TRBJ1-2|TRBV2
CASPRRYTF
TGTGCCAGCCCCCGTCGCTACACCTTC